The 23 T cell receptor beta chains below were found in one sample sequenced in a study of T-cell memory formation after mild COVID-19. TCRdb fed the 5' RACE reads into MiXCR, producing one record per CDR3 protein. Seen here are about 34,000 distinct CDR3 sequences, under 8% observed once, and the top ten hold 25% to 30%. The sequenced material came from PBMCs or a T cell subset sorted from them (not recorded which). These receptors all come from a man between 18 and 35 years old who had mild COVID-19 (a few samples of this study predate the infection). Cell type and time point are not known.

The genes are TRBV7-9 and TRBJ1-3; D perhaps matches TRBD1 (5 bases). The CDR3 covers 15 residues. Germline CDR1 and CDR2: SEHNR and FQNEAQ (reference sequence). Trimming took off 4 bases at V and 3 bases at J, with 13 bases between the two ends. As DNA, the CDR3 is TGTGCCAGCAGCTCTTCCCGGGGGTATGGAAACACCATATATTTT. It is translated as CASSSSRGYGNTIYF.

This clonotype was seen a few times. The chain couples TRBV3-1 to TRBJ1-2; 9 nucleotides match TRBD1. CDR1 LGHDT and CDR2 YNNKEL come from the germline V gene (reference sequence). V lost 4 bases to trimming and J lost 8 bases; unmatched junction nucleotides: 11. The CDR3 spans 15 residues. CDR3 coding DNA: TGTGCCAGCAGCCCCTCGGGGACAGGGTGGCTCGGCTACACCTTC. Translated: CASSPSGTGWLGYTF.

Many counts were recorded for this clonotype. V is TRBV6-2 or TRBV6-3 and J is TRBJ2-7, with 9 bases aligning to TRBD1. V shed 0 bases, J shed 3 bases, and the junction held 0 bases outside the gene matches. This CDR3 has 14 residues. From germline, CDR1 is MNHEY and CDR2 SVGEGT. The CDR3 DNA follows: TGTGCCAGCAGTTACTCGACAGGGGGCTACGAGCAGTACGTC. It translates to CASSYSTGGYEQYV.

The table lists this clonotype with many counts. The rearrangement links TRBV19 to TRBJ1-2; 7 nucleotides align to TRBD1. V lost 10 bases and J lost 2; bases outside the gene matches: 7. Germline values: CDR1 LNHDA, CDR2 SQIVND (reference sequence). This CDR3 comprises 13 residues. CDR3 nucleotides: TGTGCCACGTCGACCAGGGGGAACTATGGCTACACCTTC. Translation gives CATSTRGNYGYTF.

This clonotype was seen ten or more times. This chain joins TRBV6-2 or TRBV6-3 and TRBJ1-6; D uncertain. V was trimmed by 2 bases and J by 15 bases, leaving 14 bases between them. Germline-derived CDR1 and CDR2 are MNHEY and SVGEGT. The CDR3 sequence is 13 residues long. The CDR3 spells CASSYQPGSGLHF. CDR3 bases: TGTGCCAGCAGTTACCAGCCGGGCTCCGGCCTCCACTTT.

This clonotype was found many times. The chain employs TRBV20-1 and TRBJ1-1; D is unclear. This CDR3 has 13 residues. Germline CDR1 reads DFQATT; CDR2 reads SNEGSKA (reference sequence). V shed 0 bases and J shed 4 bases, with 9 bases lying between them. DNA for the CDR3: TGCAGTGCTAGAGACCTCCGGGGCACTGAAGCTTTCTTT. This gives the protein CSARDLRGTEAFF.

This clonotype was seen repeatedly, ten times or more. This rearrangement joins TRBV6-4 to TRBJ2-5, with 9 bases that match TRBD2. The CDR3 is 15 amino acids. From germline, CDR1 is MRHNA and CDR2 SNTAGT. Trimming took 5 bases from V and 5 from J; bases not matched to a gene: 9. CDR3 coding DNA: TGTGCCAGCAGTCTTATAGCGGGGGCCGGGGAGACCCAGTACTTC. This codes for CASSLIAGAGETQYF.

In this sample, this clonotype turned up many times. The chain links TRBV6-6 to TRBJ1-2; D unresolved. V was clipped by 0 bases and J by 2 bases, with 7 bases between them. Germline CDR1 is MNHNY and CDR2 is SVGAGI (reference sequence). This CDR3 has 14 residues. CDR3 bases: TGTGCCAGCAGTTACTCGAAGGGAAACTATGGCTACACCTTC. It encodes CASSYSKGNYGYTF.

This clonotype has at least ten counts. The V call is TRBV2, the J call TRBJ2-5; D is unresolved. The CDR3 is 11 amino acids. The V gene's germline CDR1 is SNHLY and CDR2 FYNNEI. V was trimmed by 7 bases and J by 5 bases, leaving 8 bases between them. CDR3 protein: CASIFVETQYF. As DNA, the CDR3 is TGTGCCAGCATCTTCGTGGAGACCCAGTACTTC.

This clonotype was observed many times. The V gene is TRBV12-3 or TRBV12-4, the J gene TRBJ2-3; D is uncertain. The CDR3 totals 14 residues. Trimming shortened V by 6 bases and J by 7 bases, and 17 bases separated the two germline ends. The DNA of the CDR3 is TGTGCCAGCAGCTCCACCAGCAGTGGGAATACGCAGTATTTT. This encodes CASSSTSSGNTQYF.

In its sample, this clonotype was seen many times. The chain links TRBV20-1 to TRBJ2-1; 9 nucleotides align to TRBD1. The CDR3 length is 13 residues. Per germline, CDR1 DFQATT and CDR2 SNEGSKA (reference sequence). J was trimmed by 8 bases and V by 2 bases; bases with no gene match: 4. The CDR3 loop reads CSARSTGGDEQFF. The CDR3 DNA follows: TGCAGTGCTAGATCGACAGGGGGGGATGAGCAGTTCTTC.

The sample holds many counts of this clonotype. V gene TRBV28 combines with J gene TRBJ2-5; 8 bases are a match to TRBD1. The CDR3 totals 14 residues. The V segment lost 6 bases and the J segment 6 bases; nucleotides outside the gene matches: 9. Germline V gives CDR1 MDHEN, CDR2 SYDVKM. DNA of the CDR3: TGTGCCAGCAGGGAGTTAGGACAGGGAAAGACCCAGTACTTC. Amino acids: CASRELGQGKTQYF.

This clonotype was found many times. The chain couples TRBV5-1 to TRBJ2-3; D is possibly TRBD1 (6 bases). V shed 6 bases and J shed 4 bases, with 15 bases lying between them. This CDR3 is built from 14 residues. In germline, CDR1 is SGHRS, CDR2 YFSETQ. The CDR3 coding sequence is TGCGCCAGCAAGACAGGTCTTAGCGCAGATACGCAGTATTTT. Protein sequence: CASKTGLSADTQYF.

The gene calls are TRBV7-9 and TRBJ2-1, with 8 bases identical to TRBD1. Germline V CDR1 and CDR2: SEHNR, FQNEAQ (reference sequence). V shed 5 bases, J shed 7 bases, and the junction held 7 bases outside the gene matches. The CDR3 totals 14 residues. Here the CDR3 reads CASSTDRAGNEQFF. The CDR3 nucleotides are TGTGCCAGCAGCACGGACAGGGCTGGGAATGAGCAGTTCTTC. Complete variable domain (other parts from reference TRBV7-9 and TRBJ2-1): DTGVSQNPRHKITKRGQNVTFRCDPISEHNRLYWYRQTLGQGPEFLTYFQNEAQLEKSRLLSDRFSAERPKGSFSTLEIQRTEQGDSAMYLCASSTDRAGNEQFFGPGTRLTVL.

Many counts were recorded for this clonotype. The V and J genes are TRBV5-1 and TRBJ1-1, with a tentative D call TRBD1 (5 bases). CDR1 SGHRS and CDR2 YFSETQ come from the germline V gene. The CDR3 is 15 amino acids. With 3 bases removed from V and 3 bases from J, the gap between germline ends came to 15 bases. CDR3 sequence reads: CASSSGPPRDTEAFF. CDR3 DNA: TGCGCCAGCAGCTCGGGACCCCCACGGGACACTGAAGCTTTCTTT.

This clonotype was counted once. This sequence joins TRBV7-2 and TRBJ2-7; TRBD1 is a possible D gene (6 bases). Trimming pared 4 bases from V and 2 bases from J, leaving 15 bases between. This CDR3 spans 15 amino acids. Per the germline V gene, CDR1 is SGHTA and CDR2 is FQGNSA. As DNA, the CDR3 is TGTGCCAGCAGCTATCAGGGGCCTCCTACCTACGAGCAGTACTTC. This codes for CASSYQGPPTYEQYF. Combining the CDR3 with reference TRBV7-2 and TRBJ2-7 gives the whole variable domain GAGVSQSPSNKVTEKGKDVELRCDPISGHTALYWYRQSLGQGLEFLIYFQGNSAPDKSGLPSDRFSAERTGGSVSTLTIQRTQQEDSAVYLCASSYQGPPTYEQYFGPGTRLTVT.

This clonotype was detected ten times or more. In nucleotides, the CDR3 is TGTGCCAGCAGCCAAGGTTCAGGCACCGGGGAGCTGTTTTTT. Translating gives CASSQGSGTGELFF. This chain connects TRBV3-1 to TRBJ2-2; D is ambiguous. CDR3 length: 14 amino acids. Trimming removed 1 base at V and 4 bases at J, with 7 bases between. The germline V gene encodes CDR1 LGHDT and CDR2 YNNKEL (reference sequence).

This clonotype was observed at least ten times. The gene calls are TRBV21-1 and TRBJ2-7. TRBV21-1 is marked as a pseudogene. The CDR3 consists of 17 residues. The CDR3 bases are TGTGCCAGCAGCAAAGGAGGACGGCTGAGGAGCTCCTACGAGCAGTACGTC. Translated: CASSKGGRLRSSYEQYV.

The table lists this clonotype with many counts. The J gene is TRBJ2-5, the V gene TRBV7-9; TRBD2 aligns across 9 bases. The CDR3 length is 15 residues. Looked up from germline, CDR1 is SEHNR and CDR2 is FQNEAQ (reference sequence). The V gene end was trimmed by 6 bases and the J gene end by 0 bases; junction bases not matched to a gene: 5. CDR3 residues: CASREGLADQETQYF. CDR3 nucleotide sequence: TGTGCCAGCAGGGAGGGACTAGCCGACCAAGAGACCCAGTACTTC.

This clonotype was recorded many times. V gene TRBV7-2 combines with J gene TRBJ1-2, with D unclear. Germline-derived CDR1 and CDR2 are SGHTA and FQGNSA. This CDR3 is 12 amino acids long. Between the trimmed V and J ends, which lost 5 bases and 8 bases, there was a span of 12 bases. Here the CDR3 DNA reads TGTGCCAGCAGCCCTACCCTTAGAGGCTACACCTTC. Its protein is CASSPTLRGYTF.

This clonotype was picked up many times. The V gene is TRBV29-1, the J gene TRBJ1-4; tentatively, D is TRBD1 (5 bases). Germline CDR1 is SQVTM and CDR2 is ANQGSEA. This CDR3 has 14 amino acids. V lost 4 bases and J lost 8, with 17 bases in between. For the CDR3, the DNA is TGCAGCGTTGGAGCCGATGGGACCTGGGAAAAACTGTTTTTT. This sequence encodes CSVGADGTWEKLFF. The variable domain in full, completed from reference TRBV29-1 and TRBJ1-4, reads SAVISQKPSRDICQRGTSLTIQCQVDSQVTMMFWYRQQPGQSLTLIATANQGSEATYESGFVIDKFPISRPNLTFSTLTVSNMSPEDSSIYLCSVGADGTWEKLFFGSGTQLSVL.

This chain uses TRBV5-5 with TRBJ2-5; D is ambiguous. CDR1 is SGHKS and CDR2 is YYEKEE in the germline V gene (reference sequence). The CDR3 spans 11 residues. V was clipped by 4 bases and J by 5 bases, with 6 bases between them. DNA for the CDR3: TGTGCCAGCAGCATTCGGGAGACCCAGTACTTC. It specifies CASSIRETQYF.

This clonotype was picked up many times. The CDR3 nucleotides are TGCGCCAGCAGCTTGGCCGTTCTAGGTGAAAATGAGCAGTTCTTC. It codes for CASSLAVLGENEQFF. V is TRBV5-1 and J is TRBJ2-1; no clear D gene. V was shortened by 0 bases and J by 7 bases, with 14 bases between the two germline ends. The CDR3 is made up of 15 amino acids. The germline V gene encodes CDR1 SGHRS and CDR2 YFSETQ.